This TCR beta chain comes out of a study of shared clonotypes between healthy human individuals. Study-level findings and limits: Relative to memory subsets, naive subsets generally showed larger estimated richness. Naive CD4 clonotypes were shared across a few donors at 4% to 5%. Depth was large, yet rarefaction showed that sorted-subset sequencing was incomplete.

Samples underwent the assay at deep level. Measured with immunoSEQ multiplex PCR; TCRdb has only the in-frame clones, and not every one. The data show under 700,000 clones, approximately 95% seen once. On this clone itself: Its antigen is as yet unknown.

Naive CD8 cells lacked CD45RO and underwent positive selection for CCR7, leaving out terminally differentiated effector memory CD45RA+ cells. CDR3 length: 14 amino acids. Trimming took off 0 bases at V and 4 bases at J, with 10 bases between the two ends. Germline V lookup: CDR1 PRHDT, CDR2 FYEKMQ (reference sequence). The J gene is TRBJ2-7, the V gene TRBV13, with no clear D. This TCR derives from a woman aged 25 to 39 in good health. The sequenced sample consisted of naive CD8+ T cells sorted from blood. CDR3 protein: CASSLGGIGYEQYF. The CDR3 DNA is TGTGCCAGCAGCTTAGGCGGCATCGGGTACGAGCAGTACTTC.